A selection of T cell receptor beta chains follows, all from one sample in a study of T cells after yellow fever vaccination. TCRdb analysed the 5' RACE reads with MiXCR anew, one entry per CDR3 protein. Altogether 500,000 to 550,000 distinct CDR3 sequences are present, just over 20% being singletons, with the ten largest covering roughly 16%. The sample here was PBMCs, taken roughly 23 days after the first yellow fever vaccination. Receptor source: a man aged 18 to 29 who received the YFV17D yellow fever vaccine. The CDR3 runs from the conserved cysteine through the conserved F or W. The D gene is left open where the match is weak. Only some rows state a clone size, as once, few, many or a class for expanded clones.

cdr3_aa	cdr3_nt	clone_size	v_call	j_call	d_call
CASSRSYRDSPLHF	TGTGCCAGCAGCCGGAGTTACAGGGACTCACCCCTCCACTTT	-	TRBV7-6	TRBJ1-6	-
CASSGITGELFF	TGTGCCAGCAGTGGGATCACCGGGGAGCTGTTTTTT	-	TRBV2	TRBJ2-2	-
CASSPGQGAREPQHF	TGTGCCAGCAGTCCAGGACAGGGGGCGAGGGAGCCCCAGCATTTT	-	TRBV12-3/TRBV12-4	TRBJ1-5	TRBD1
CASSYSLEGGEQFF	TGTGCCAGCAGTTACTCTCTGGAGGGGGGTGAGCAGTTCTTC	few	TRBV6-5	TRBJ2-1	-
CAISGPGGAQETQYF	TGTGCCATCAGTGGGCCGGGCGGGGCCCAAGAGACCCAGTACTTC	-	TRBV10-3	TRBJ2-5	-
CATSNNEKLFF	TGTGCCACCAGCAACAATGAAAAACTGTTTTTT	-	TRBV15	TRBJ1-4	-
CASSLIGPASPLHF	TGTGCCAGCAGTTTGATAGGGCCGGCTTCACCCCTCCACTTT	-	TRBV12-3/TRBV12-4	TRBJ1-6	-
CASSYPQGTGANVLTF	TGTGCCAGCAGTTATCCCCAGGGAACTGGGGCCAACGTCCTGACTTTC	-	TRBV6-5	TRBJ2-6	-
CAWSLLKARVRTEAFF	TGTGCCTGGAGCCTACTAAAGGCCAGGGTGAGAACTGAAGCTTTCTTT	once	TRBV30	TRBJ1-1	-
CASSGAGDTEAFF	TGTGCCAGCAGTGGGGCGGGGGACACTGAAGCTTTCTTT	many	TRBV27	TRBJ1-1	-
CASSLAWGADTQYF	TGCGCCAGCAGCTTGGCTTGGGGGGCAGATACGCAGTATTTT	-	TRBV5-1	TRBJ2-3	-
CASSIYGDTEAFF	TGTGCCAGTAGTATATACGGGGACACTGAAGCTTTCTTT	-	TRBV19	TRBJ1-1	-
CASSLQGLVEAFF	TGTGCCAGCAGTCTACAGGGCTTAGTCGAAGCTTTCTTT	few	TRBV6-6	TRBJ1-1	-
CSATQPGAGNEQFF	TGCAGTGCCACCCAGCCGGGGGCAGGCAATGAGCAGTTCTTC	few	TRBV20-1	TRBJ2-1	-
CASSLGPYSNQPQHF	TGCGCCAGCAGCTTGGGACCTTATAGCAATCAGCCCCAGCATTTT	many	TRBV5-1	TRBJ1-5	-
CASSYSQGGGYTF	TGTGCCAGCAGTTACTCGCAGGGGGGTGGCTACACCTTC	many	TRBV6-5	TRBJ1-2	TRBD1
CASRGLAGVQETQYF	TGTGCCAGCAGAGGTTTAGCGGGGGTCCAAGAGACCCAGTACTTC	many	TRBV7-2	TRBJ2-5	TRBD2
CASSPYRPGTHYGYTF	TGCGCCAGCAGCCCGTACCGACCTGGGACGCACTATGGCTACACCTTC	few	TRBV5-1	TRBJ1-2	-
CASSLFVQGRDSNQPQHF	TGTGCCAGCAGCTTATTTGTCCAGGGGCGGGATAGCAATCAGCCCCAGCATTTT	few	TRBV11-2	TRBJ1-5	-
CASSSPGPQYF	TGTGCCAGCAGCTCGCCTGGGCCCCAGTACTTC	few	TRBV7-2	TRBJ2-7	-
CASSVGVGQPQHF	TGTGCCAGCAGCGTAGGCGTCGGGCAGCCCCAGCATTTT	many	TRBV7-8	TRBJ1-5	-
CASSVGGQAYGYTF	TGTGCCAGCAGCGTAGGGGGGCAAGCCTATGGCTACACCTTC	few	TRBV9	TRBJ1-2	-
CASSFGTSGIVKNIQYF	TGTGCCAGCAGTTTTGGGACTAGCGGGATCGTCAAAAACATTCAGTACTTC	-	TRBV12-3/TRBV12-4	TRBJ2-4	TRBD2
CASSPRTSGVDTQYF	TGTGCCAGCAGCCCCCGGACTAGCGGAGTAGATACGCAGTATTTT	-	TRBV7-2	TRBJ2-3	TRBD2
CASSYGTSGGGEQFF	TGTGCCAGCAGTTACGGGACTAGCGGGGGAGGTGAGCAGTTCTTC	once	TRBV6-5	TRBJ2-1	TRBD2
CASSPSRWVAGNQETQYF	TGTGCCAGCAGCCCCTCCCGGTGGGTAGCGGGGAATCAAGAGACCCAGTACTTC	-	TRBV11-2	TRBJ2-5	TRBD2
CATSRVGSNQPQHF	TGTGCCACCAGCAGAGTAGGAAGCAATCAGCCCCAGCATTTT	-	TRBV15	TRBJ1-5	-
CASRGTENTEAFF	TGTGCCAGCAGGGGGACGGAGAACACTGAAGCTTTCTTT	few	TRBV27	TRBJ1-1	-
CASTLGLKMNQPQHF	TGTGCCAGCACCTTAGGGTTGAAAATGAATCAGCCCCAGCATTTT	-	TRBV5-6	TRBJ1-5	-
CASRPGQGYEQYF	TGTGCCAGCAGGCCCGGACAGGGTTACGAGCAGTACTTC	few	TRBV6-1	TRBJ2-7	TRBD1
CATTGFAYEQYF	TGTGCCACCACGGGGTTCGCCTACGAGCAGTACTTC	few	TRBV6-2/TRBV6-3	TRBJ2-7	-
CATRGSNEKLFF	TGTGCCACAAGGGGTTCTAATGAAAAACTGTTTTTT	-	TRBV10-3	TRBJ1-4	-
CASLQSTDTQYF	TGTGCCAGCCTCCAGAGCACAGATACGCAGTATTTT	-	TRBV5-6	TRBJ2-3	-
CASSGLRGRGEQFF	TGTGCCAGCAGCGGCTTACGGGGGCGAGGAGAGCAGTTCTTC	many	TRBV7-2	TRBJ2-1	-
CASLGAADTQYF	TGTGCCAGCCTGGGAGCAGCAGATACGCAGTATTTT	-	TRBV5-5	TRBJ2-3	-
CASSLSGWDRALPGANVLTF	TGTGCCAGCAGTTTATCTGGTTGGGACAGGGCCTTACCTGGGGCCAACGTCCTGACTTTC	-	TRBV27	TRBJ2-6	TRBD1
CASSTGQGYQPQHF	TGTGCCAGCAGCACGGGACAGGGGTATCAGCCCCAGCATTTT	-	TRBV7-2	TRBJ1-5	TRBD1
CASSKDLRILSIETQYF	TGTGCCAGCAGCAAAGACCTTAGGATTTTAAGTATCGAGACCCAGTACTTC	few	TRBV21-1	TRBJ2-5	-
CASRPGDSYEQYF	TGCGCCAGCAGGCCTGGGGACTCCTACGAGCAGTACTTC	many	TRBV10-2	TRBJ2-7	-
CASRKTGLGTDTQYF	TGTGCCAGCAGAAAAACGGGGCTTGGGACAGATACGCAGTATTTT	few	TRBV5-6	TRBJ2-3	-
CASSYTTYEQFF	TGTGCCAGCAGCTACACTACTTATGAGCAGTTCTTC	-	TRBV12-3/TRBV12-4	TRBJ2-1	-
CASSQEEASEQYF	TGTGCCAGCAGCCAAGAGGAGGCCAGCGAGCAGTACTTC	-	TRBV4-2	TRBJ2-7	-
CASSSRQGANEQFF	TGTGCCAGCAGCTCCCGACAGGGTGCAAATGAGCAGTTCTTC	-	TRBV7-9	TRBJ2-1	TRBD1
CASSHRRRAASNQPQHF	TGTGCCAGCAGTCACCGTCGCAGGGCAGCTAGCAATCAGCCCCAGCATTTT	-	TRBV6-5	TRBJ1-5	-
CASSEAWGDNQPQHF	TGTGCCAGCAGTGAAGCTTGGGGGGACAATCAGCCCCAGCATTTT	-	TRBV2	TRBJ1-5	-
CASSQEGSGGLYEQYF	TGTGCCAGCAGCCAAGAGGGTAGCGGGGGTCTCTACGAGCAGTACTTC	-	TRBV4-2	TRBJ2-7	TRBD2
CASKQDRSEYEQYF	TGTGCCAGCAAACAGGACAGGTCAGAATACGAGCAGTACTTC	-	TRBV2	TRBJ2-7	TRBD1
CSARDGITGRYGYTF	TGCAGTGCTAGGGACGGGATAACAGGGCGCTATGGCTACACCTTC	few	TRBV20-1	TRBJ1-2	-
CASSLQGYTIYF	TGTGCCAGCAGTTTACAGGGTTACACCATATATTTT	few	TRBV12-3/TRBV12-4	TRBJ1-3	-
CASSYGTRFNEQFF	TGTGCCAGCAGTTACGGGACTAGGTTCAATGAGCAGTTCTTC	few	TRBV6-2/TRBV6-3	TRBJ2-1	TRBD2
CASSFRTNPPYNEQFF	TGTGCCAGCAGCTTTAGGACGAACCCCCCCTACAATGAGCAGTTCTTC	-	TRBV7-3	TRBJ2-1	-
CAIAPGLNEQFF	TGTGCCATCGCGCCAGGACTTAATGAGCAGTTCTTC	-	TRBV10-3	TRBJ2-1	-
CASSIGASGANVLTF	TGTGCCAGTAGTATAGGGGCATCTGGGGCCAACGTCCTGACTTTC	-	TRBV19	TRBJ2-6	-